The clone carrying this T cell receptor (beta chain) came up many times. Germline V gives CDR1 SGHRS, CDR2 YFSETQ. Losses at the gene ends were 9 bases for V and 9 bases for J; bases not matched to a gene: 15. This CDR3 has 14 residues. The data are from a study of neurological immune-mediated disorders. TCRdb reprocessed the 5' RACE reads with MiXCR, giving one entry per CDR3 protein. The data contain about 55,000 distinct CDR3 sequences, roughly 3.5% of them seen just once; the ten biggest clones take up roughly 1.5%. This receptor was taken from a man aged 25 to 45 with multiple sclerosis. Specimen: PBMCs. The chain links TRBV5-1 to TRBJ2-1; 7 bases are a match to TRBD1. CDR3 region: CATSRGGAESEQFF. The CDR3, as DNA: TGCGCCACCTCTAGAGGGGGCGCAGAGTCTGAGCAGTTCTTC.